This T cell receptor beta chain was identified in a study of T-cell reconstitution after alpha-beta-depleted transplantation in children. Overall study results and limits: By about two months after transplant, alpha-beta T cells reportedly arose from several hundred graft clones that had expanded. After one year, T-cell counts and TCRbeta diversity mostly came from new T cells.

Unique molecular identifiers were used to barcode this TCRbeta library. TCRdb reanalysed the PCR reads using MiXCR and keeps one entry per CDR3 protein. Of more than 300,000 distinct CDR3 sequences listed, 15% to 20% were seen once; the top ten hold roughly 40%. As regards this clonotype: Antigen specificity is unknown.

Germline loops: CDR1 DFQATT, CDR2 SNEGSKA (reference sequence). The CDR3 runs to 14 residues. V was shortened by 6 bases and J by 2 bases, with 16 bases between the two germline ends. The sequencing here drew on PBMCs, mostly from graft donor cells, taken 360 days after TCRalphabeta/CD19-depleted stem cell transplant. This TCR was sampled from a male patient between 2 and 10 years old who had a stem cell transplant for acute lymphoblastic leukemia, so the T cells may come from the graft donor. The rearrangement joins TRBV20-1 to TRBJ2-5; the D is unclear. CDR3: CSAMDLGPQETQYF. The CDR3 DNA sequence: TGCAGTGCCATGGACCTCGGACCTCAAGAGACCCAGTACTTC.